This is a list of T cell receptor beta chains from one sample in a study of blood T cells in healthy people across ages. MiXCR, applied by TCRdb to the 5' RACE reads, yields one record per CDR3 protein. The sample gives about 780,000 distinct CDR3 sequences, about half of which show up once; around 18% is in the top ten. Specimen: blood. These receptors came from an elderly man in good health. Both conserved end residues are part of each CDR3. Each record gives: D gene, clone size, V gene, J gene, CDR3 DNA, CDR3 protein. The D gene is left open where the match is weak. The size field is filled for only some rows; it gives once, few, many or a size class.

TRBD1,-,TRBV20-1,TRBJ2-7,TGCAGTGCTAGGGGATCACTAGCCGGGACAGGGGCCTACGAGCAGTACTTC,CSARGSLAGTGAYEQYF
-,few,TRBV28,TRBJ2-3,TGTACCTGGGGCGGGATCGGCACAGATACGCAGTATTTT,CTWGGIGTDTQYF
-,-,TRBV19,TRBJ2-3,TGTGCCAGTAGTCCGGGTTCGGGCGGAGATACGCAGTATTTT,CASSPGSGGDTQYF
TRBD2,once,TRBV3-1,TRBJ2-1,TGTGCCAGCAGCCAAGATCCCGTACTAGCGGGGCAGTCGGAGCAGTTCTTC,CASSQDPVLAGQSEQFF
TRBD2,-,TRBV3-1,TRBJ2-4,TGTGCCAGCAGCCTATGGACTAGCGGGACGTACAACATTCAGTACTTC,CASSLWTSGTYNIQYF
TRBD1,-,TRBV5-6,TRBJ1-4,TGTGCCAGCAGCTTGCAGGACAGGGGTGTGAGAAAACTGTTTTTT,CASSLQDRGVRKLFF
TRBD2,-,TRBV14,TRBJ2-5,TGTGCCAGCAGCCAAGTACTAGCGAGAGAGACCCAGTACTTC,CASSQVLARETQYF
TRBD1,-,TRBV7-3,TRBJ2-1,TGTGCCAGCAGCACCGGACAGGCCACCACTAATGAGCAGTTCTTC,CASSTGQATTNEQFF
-,few,TRBV7-3,TRBJ2-3,TGTGCCAGCAGCTTGTCCAGGCTGGCAGATACGCAGTATTTT,CASSLSRLADTQYF
-,few,TRBV27,TRBJ2-7,TGTGCCAGCAGTTTAAAAAAAGTCCTTGCTACTGATGAGCAGTACTTC,CASSLKKVLATDEQYF
-,once,TRBV5-1,TRBJ2-5,TGCGCCAGCAGCTTGGACAGCGTTTCGCGGGGTGAGCAGTACTTC,CASSLDSVSRGEQYF
-,-,TRBV4-1,TRBJ2-5,TGCGCCAGCAGCCAAGTTTCGACAGCCCAAGAGACCCAGTACTTC,CASSQVSTAQETQYF
TRBD2,many,TRBV12-3/TRBV12-4,TRBJ2-3,TGTGCCAGCAGTTTAGTAGCGGGAAGCTACACAGATACGCAGTATTTT,CASSLVAGSYTDTQYF